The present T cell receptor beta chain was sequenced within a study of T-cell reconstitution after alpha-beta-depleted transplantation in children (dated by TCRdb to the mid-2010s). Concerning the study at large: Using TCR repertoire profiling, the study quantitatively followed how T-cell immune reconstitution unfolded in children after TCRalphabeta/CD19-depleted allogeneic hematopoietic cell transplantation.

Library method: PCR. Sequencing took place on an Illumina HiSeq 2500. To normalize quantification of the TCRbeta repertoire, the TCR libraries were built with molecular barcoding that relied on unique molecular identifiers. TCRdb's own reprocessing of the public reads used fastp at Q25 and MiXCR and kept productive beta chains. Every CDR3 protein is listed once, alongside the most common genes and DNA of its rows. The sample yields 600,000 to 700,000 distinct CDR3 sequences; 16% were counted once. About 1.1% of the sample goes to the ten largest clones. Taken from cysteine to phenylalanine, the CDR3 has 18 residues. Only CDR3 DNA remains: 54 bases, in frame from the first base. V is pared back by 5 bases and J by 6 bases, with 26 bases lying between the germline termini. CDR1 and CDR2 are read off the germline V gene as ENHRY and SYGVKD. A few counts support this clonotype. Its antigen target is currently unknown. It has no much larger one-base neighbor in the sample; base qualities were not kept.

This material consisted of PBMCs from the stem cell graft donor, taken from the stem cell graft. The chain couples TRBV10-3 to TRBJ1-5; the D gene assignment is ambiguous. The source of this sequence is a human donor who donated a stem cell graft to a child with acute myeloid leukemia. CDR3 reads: CAISTEGGGGEAGQPQHF. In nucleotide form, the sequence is TGTGCCATCAGTACGGAGGGCGGCGGTGGGGAGGCGGGTCAGCCCCAGCATTTT.